Following are 15 T cell receptor beta chains from one sample sequenced in a study of blood T cell repertoires in COVID-19. Using immunoSEQ multiplex PCR, the repertoire was profiled, and TCRdb retains in-frame clones only, with some absent. Altogether around 100,000 clones are present, roughly 70% being singletons, with the ten largest covering less than 5%. The sequenced material came from peripheral blood. Receptors originate from a man between 65 and 80 years old with COVID-19, enrolled during active disease.

Sample share makes this clone medium-sized (0.01 to 0.1%). The rearrangement links TRBV6-5 to TRBJ1-5; the D gene is possibly TRBD1 (5 bases). This CDR3 is 13 amino acids long. In germline, CDR1 is MNHEY, CDR2 SVGAGI. Trimming cost V 8 bases and J 4 bases, with 12 bases left between them. CDR3 region: CASELQENQPQHF. The CDR3 nucleotides are TGTGCCAGCGAACTACAGGAGAATCAGCCCCAGCATTTT.

This clone was picked up one time. The chain has TRBV10-3 and TRBJ1-6; weak D call: TRBD1 (5 bases). This CDR3 is 14 amino acids long. Trimming shortened V by 11 bases and J by 5 bases, and 16 bases separated the two germline ends. Germline lookup yields CDR1 ENHRY and CDR2 SYGVKD. CDR3 region: CACMRDGDNSPLHF. CDR3 bases: TGTGCCTGTATGCGGGACGGAGATAATTCACCCCTCCACTTT.

The CDR3 sequence is CASSLNTGGAVKGYTF. CDR3 bases: TGTGCCAGCAGTTTGAATACAGGGGGCGCGGTAAAGGGCTACACCTTC. J is TRBJ1-2 and V is TRBV28; 9 bases align to TRBD1. CDR1 and CDR2 (germline): MDHEN, SYDVKM. The CDR3 is 16 residues long. V dropped 3 bases and J dropped 8; count of bases not matched to a gene: 13.

The CDR3 loop reads CASSLRQGAQGNTEAFF. CDR3 bases: TGCGCCAGCAGCTTGAGGCAGGGGGCCCAGGGGAACACTGAAGCTTTCTTT. This rearrangement joins TRBV5-1 to TRBJ1-1; 8 bases are a match to TRBD1. This CDR3 contains 17 residues. J was trimmed by 1 base and V by 1 base; bases with no gene match: 9. CDR1 is SGHRS, CDR2 YFSETQ, per germline.

This chain uses TRBV7-2 with TRBJ2-2, with 9 bases lining up with TRBD2. Germline V CDR1 and CDR2: SGHTA, FQGNSA. The CDR3 sequence is 15 residues long. V lost 5 bases and J lost 7; bases outside the gene matches: 8. The chain's CDR3 is CASSPPGLASGELFF. As DNA, the CDR3 is TGTGCCAGCAGCCCCCCGGGACTAGCTAGCGGGGAGCTGTTTTTT.

The chain couples TRBV7-9 to TRBJ1-3; D possibly corresponds to TRBD1 (5 bases). V shed 6 bases and J shed 1 base, with 13 bases lying between them. This CDR3 spans 15 amino acids. Germline V CDR1 and CDR2: SEHNR, FQNEAQ (reference sequence). The CDR3 nucleotides read TGTGCCAGCAGACCCGGGGGGGGATCTGGAAACACCATATATTTT. It encodes CASRPGGGSGNTIYF.

The V call is TRBV6-2 or TRBV6-3, the J call TRBJ2-3; 8 bases line up with TRBD1. Unmatched junction bases numbered 3, after V lost 2 bases and J lost 2 bases. Germline lookup yields CDR1 MNHEY and CDR2 SVGEGT. The CDR3 runs to 15 residues. The CDR3 bases are TGTGCCAGCAGTTACGGGACAGGCCACACAGATACGCAGTATTTT. As protein: CASSYGTGHTDTQYF.

J is TRBJ2-1 and V is TRBV2, with TRBD1 matching 8 bases. The ends lost 6 bases at V and 6 bases at J; junction bases unmatched: 10. Germline-derived CDR1 and CDR2 are SNHLY and FYNNEI. This CDR3 has 15 residues. The CDR3 spells CASRSSGGAANEQFF. DNA of the CDR3: TGTGCCAGCAGGAGCTCAGGGGGCGCAGCCAATGAGCAGTTCTTC.

This clone turned up a few times. The V and J genes are TRBV9 and TRBJ2-7; 12 bases agree with TRBD1. The junction had 6 bases not matched to a gene; V was cut back by 3 bases and J by 5 bases. The CDR3 has 15 amino acids. Germline lookup yields CDR1 SGDLS and CDR2 YYNGEE. The DNA of the CDR3 is TGTGCCAGCAGCGGGGGACAGGGGGCCCGTAACGAGCAGTACTTC. Its translation: CASSGGQGARNEQYF.

The genes are TRBV19 and TRBJ2-2; TRBD2 aligns across 11 bases. Germline values: CDR1 LNHDA, CDR2 SQIVND (reference sequence). With 2 bases clipped from V and 2 bases from J, the junction kept 4 bases outside the gene matches. This CDR3 comprises 17 residues. This CDR3 is CASSIKGLAGNTGELFF. CDR3 nucleotides: TGTGCCAGTAGTATAAAAGGACTAGCGGGTAACACCGGGGAGCTGTTTTTT.

The chain has TRBV4-1 and TRBJ2-1; the D is unclear. This CDR3 comprises 18 residues. The germline V gene has CDR1 MGHRA and CDR2 YSYEKL. Trimming removed 0 bases from V and 1 base from J, with 16 bases in between. Here the CDR3 reads CASSQDHTRVGSYNEQFF. DNA for the CDR3: TGCGCCAGCAGCCAAGATCACACCCGTGTTGGTTCCTACAATGAGCAGTTCTTC.

This sequence joins TRBV27 and TRBJ2-1, with TRBD2 matching over 11 bases. V shed 5 bases, J shed 7 bases, and the junction held 13 bases outside the gene matches. CDR3 length: 17 amino acids. CDR1 and CDR2 from the germline V gene are MNHEY and SMNVEV (reference sequence). In DNA form, the CDR3 reads TGTGCCAGCAGTCGGGGACTAGCGGACCCTTTTGGGAATGAGCAGTTCTTC. Protein product: CASSRGLADPFGNEQFF.

This chain connects TRBV5-1 to TRBJ1-5, with 10 nucleotides matching TRBD1. CDR3 length equals 15 residues. Germline CDR1 is SGHRS and CDR2 is YFSETQ. With V trimmed by 4 bases and J by 4 bases, 5 bases remained unmatched. The CDR3 sequence: CASSPGGQGNQPQHF. CDR3 in DNA: TGCGCCAGCAGCCCGGGGGGACAGGGGAATCAGCCCCAGCATTTT.

This sequence joins TRBV7-2 and TRBJ2-1; TRBD2 matches at 12 bases. Germline V lookup: CDR1 SGHTA, CDR2 FQGNSA. V was pared by 5 bases and J by 8 bases, with 7 bases of the junction left unmatched. The CDR3 has 15 residues. Written as DNA, the CDR3 is TGTGCCAGCAGCGATTACGGACTAGCGGGATATGAGCAGTTCTTC. Its translation: CASSDYGLAGYEQFF. Based on the CDR3 plus reference TRBV7-2 and TRBJ2-1, the full variable domain is GAGVSQSPSNKVTEKGKDVELRCDPISGHTALYWYRQSLGQGLEFLIYFQGNSAPDKSGLPSDRFSAERTGGSVSTLTIQRTQQEDSAVYLCASSDYGLAGYEQFFGPGTRLTVL.

The chain recombines TRBV6-5 with TRBJ2-4; TRBD1 agrees at 7 bases. The germline CDR1 and CDR2 sequences are MNHEY and SVGAGI. The junction had 9 bases not matched to a gene; V was cut back by 5 bases and J by 8 bases. The CDR3 covers 14 residues. The CDR3 reads CASSPTLTGYIQYF. DNA of the CDR3: TGTGCCAGCAGTCCAACCTTGACAGGGTACATTCAGTACTTC.